Listed below are T cell receptor beta chains from one sample, sequenced in a study of radiation and T cells in renal cell carcinoma. Profiled with immunoSEQ multiplex PCR; TCRdb holds only in-frame clones, not every one. Seen here are 120,000 or so clones, more than 75% observed once, and the top ten hold 5.8%. The source was blood, collected from a patient whose treatment included radiotherapy and nephrectomy. Receptors originate from a woman between 70 and 85 years old with renal cell carcinoma. The CDR3 runs from the conserved cysteine through the conserved F or W. Fields, in order: J gene, D gene, V gene, CDR3 DNA, CDR3 protein. D genes are given only for firm matches.

J gene: TRBJ1-3; D gene: NA; V gene: TRBV27; CDR3 DNA: TGTGCCAGCAGTTCCAACAGGTACTCTGGAAACACCATATATTTT; CDR3 protein: CASSSNRYSGNTIYF
J gene: TRBJ2-1; D gene: TRBD2; V gene: TRBV6-5; CDR3 DNA: TGTGCCAGCAGTTACACTAGCGGGTACTACAATGAGCAGTTCTTC; CDR3 protein: CASSYTSGYYNEQFF
J gene: TRBJ1-2; D gene: TRBD1; V gene: TRBV30; CDR3 DNA: TGTGCCTGGAGGCAGACAGGGGGCGCACATGGCTACACCTTC; CDR3 protein: CAWRQTGGAHGYTF
J gene: TRBJ2-1; D gene: NA; V gene: TRBV10-3; CDR3 DNA: TGTGCCATCAGCCTAGGGATGTACAATGAGCAGTTCTTC; CDR3 protein: CAISLGMYNEQFF
J gene: TRBJ1-2; D gene: NA; V gene: TRBV25-1; CDR3 DNA: TGTGCCAGCAGTAGGTACGGGGACTATGGCTACACCTTC; CDR3 protein: CASSRYGDYGYTF
J gene: TRBJ1-2; D gene: TRBD1; V gene: TRBV6-5; CDR3 DNA: TGTGCCAGCAGTTCAGGACAGGGGGTAGGGGGCTACACCTTC; CDR3 protein: CASSSGQGVGGYTF
J gene: TRBJ1-1; D gene: NA; V gene: TRBV11-2; CDR3 DNA: TGTGCCAGCAGCCCCCGGTTCGCAGGGAACACTGAAGCTTTCTTT; CDR3 protein: CASSPRFAGNTEAFF
J gene: TRBJ2-1; D gene: NA; V gene: TRBV5-8; CDR3 DNA: TGTGCCAGCAGCTTGGTATCCCACAATGAGCAGTTCTTC; CDR3 protein: CASSLVSHNEQFF
J gene: TRBJ2-1; D gene: TRBD1; V gene: TRBV9; CDR3 DNA: TGTGCCAGCAGCGTAGCTCTGGGACAGTACAATGAGCAGTTCTTC; CDR3 protein: CASSVALGQYNEQFF
J gene: TRBJ2-1; D gene: NA; V gene: TRBV5-1; CDR3 DNA: TGCGCCAGCAGCGGGACCTCCGAGAGGTACAATGAGCAGTTCTTC; CDR3 protein: CASSGTSERYNEQFF
J gene: TRBJ1-3; D gene: NA; V gene: TRBV28; CDR3 DNA: TGTGCCAGCAGTCTACCCGGGCAGGGGGGAAACACCATATATTTT; CDR3 protein: CASSLPGQGGNTIYF
J gene: TRBJ2-1; D gene: NA; V gene: TRBV6-5; CDR3 DNA: TGTGCCATCGGGGGTTGGCGGGACAATGAGCAGTTCTTC; CDR3 protein: CAIGGWRDNEQFF
J gene: TRBJ1-1; D gene: NA; V gene: TRBV11-2; CDR3 DNA: TGTGCCAGCAGGAAGGTAGGGAACACTGAAGCTTTCTTT; CDR3 protein: CASRKVGNTEAFF
J gene: TRBJ2-7; D gene: NA; V gene: TRBV7-8; CDR3 DNA: TGTGCCAGCAGCTTAGCGGAAATTTACGAGCAGTACTTC; CDR3 protein: CASSLAEIYEQYF
J gene: TRBJ2-1; D gene: TRBD1; V gene: TRBV7-3; CDR3 DNA: TGTGCCAGCAGCCCACAGGGGCTACAAGGGAATGAGCAGTTCTTC; CDR3 protein: CASSPQGLQGNEQFF
J gene: TRBJ2-2; D gene: TRBD2; V gene: TRBV9; CDR3 DNA: TGTGCCAGCAGCGCCGGGACTAGGAAAACCGGGGAGCTGTTTTTT; CDR3 protein: CASSAGTRKTGELFF
J gene: TRBJ2-7; D gene: TRBD1; V gene: TRBV5-6; CDR3 DNA: TGTGCCAGCAGCTCTTCCGGGACAGCCGCCTACGAGCAGTACTTC; CDR3 protein: CASSSSGTAAYEQYF
J gene: TRBJ1-5; D gene: NA; V gene: TRBV4-1; CDR3 DNA: TGCGCCAGCAGCCAAGATAGGGGATTCGGCAATCAGCCCCAGCATTTT; CDR3 protein: CASSQDRGFGNQPQHF
J gene: TRBJ2-3; D gene: NA; V gene: TRBV6-5; CDR3 DNA: TGTGCCAGCAGCCCGGGCCAGGCAACGCAGTATTTT; CDR3 protein: CASSPGQATQYF
J gene: TRBJ2-4; D gene: NA; V gene: TRBV15; CDR3 DNA: TGTGCCACCAGCAGAGACAAGGTAGCCAAAAACATTCAGTACTTC; CDR3 protein: CATSRDKVAKNIQYF
J gene: TRBJ2-1; D gene: NA; V gene: TRBV30; CDR3 DNA: TGTGCCTGGAGGCAAAGGTTAATTGCAAGGGAGCAGTTCTTC; CDR3 protein: CAWRQRLIAREQFF
J gene: TRBJ1-2; D gene: NA; V gene: TRBV14; CDR3 DNA: TGTGCCAGCAGCCCCAGGGGATCGGCTGCTAACTATGGCTACACCTTC; CDR3 protein: CASSPRGSAANYGYTF
J gene: TRBJ1-3; D gene: NA; V gene: TRBV27; CDR3 DNA: TGTGCCAGCAGTTTATCGGGGCGGAGCTCTGGAAACACCATATATTTT; CDR3 protein: CASSLSGRSSGNTIYF
J gene: TRBJ2-3; D gene: NA; V gene: TRBV5-1; CDR3 DNA: TGCGCCAGCAGCTTGGACAGAGGGGATACGCAGTATTTT; CDR3 protein: CASSLDRGDTQYF
J gene: TRBJ1-2; D gene: NA; V gene: TRBV5-5; CDR3 DNA: TGTGCCAGCAGCAGGACCGCGAACCCGAACTATGGCTACACCTTC; CDR3 protein: CASSRTANPNYGYTF
J gene: TRBJ1-2; D gene: TRBD1; V gene: TRBV13; CDR3 DNA: TGTGCCAGCAGCTCAGGGGGCCGGAACCCTAACTATGGCTACACCTTC; CDR3 protein: CASSSGGRNPNYGYTF
J gene: TRBJ2-3; D gene: TRBD1; V gene: TRBV30; CDR3 DNA: TGTGCCTGGAGTAACAGGGGGGCCACAGATACGCAGTATTTT; CDR3 protein: CAWSNRGATDTQYF
J gene: TRBJ2-7; D gene: NA; V gene: TRBV6-1; CDR3 DNA: TGTGCCAGCAGTGTGGGGGTCTTCGCCTACGAGCAGTACTTC; CDR3 protein: CASSVGVFAYEQYF